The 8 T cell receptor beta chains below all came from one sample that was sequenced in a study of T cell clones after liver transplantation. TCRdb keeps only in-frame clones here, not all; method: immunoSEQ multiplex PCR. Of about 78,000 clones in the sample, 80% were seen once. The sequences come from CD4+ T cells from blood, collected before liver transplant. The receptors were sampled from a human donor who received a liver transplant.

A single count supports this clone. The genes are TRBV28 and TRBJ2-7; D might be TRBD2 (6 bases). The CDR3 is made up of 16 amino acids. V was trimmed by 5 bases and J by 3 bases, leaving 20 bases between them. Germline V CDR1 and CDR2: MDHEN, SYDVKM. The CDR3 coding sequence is TGTGCCAGCAGTCATGGAACCCGGGACTCAAACTACGAGCAGTACTTC. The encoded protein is CASSHGTRDSNYEQYF.

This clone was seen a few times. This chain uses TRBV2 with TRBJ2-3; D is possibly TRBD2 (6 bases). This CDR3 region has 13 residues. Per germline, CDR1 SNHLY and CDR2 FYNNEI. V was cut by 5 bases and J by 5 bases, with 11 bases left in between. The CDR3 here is CASSRDSRDTQYF. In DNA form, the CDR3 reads TGTGCCAGCAGTCGGGACTCCCGAGATACGCAGTATTTT.

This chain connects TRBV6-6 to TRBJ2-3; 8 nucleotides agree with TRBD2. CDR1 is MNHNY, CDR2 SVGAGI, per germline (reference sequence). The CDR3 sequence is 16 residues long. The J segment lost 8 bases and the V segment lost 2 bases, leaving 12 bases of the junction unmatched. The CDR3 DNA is TGTGCCAGCAGTTACCCCGCCCGGGAGGGGAGCGGTACGCAGTATTTT. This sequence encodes CASSYPAREGSGTQYF.

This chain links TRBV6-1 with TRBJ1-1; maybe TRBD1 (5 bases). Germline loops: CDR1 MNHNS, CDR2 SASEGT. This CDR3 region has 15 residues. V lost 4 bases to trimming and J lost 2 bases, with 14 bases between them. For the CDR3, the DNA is TGTGCCAGCAGTGCTAATTGGGACGGAAACACTGAAGCTTTCTTT. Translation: CASSANWDGNTEAFF.

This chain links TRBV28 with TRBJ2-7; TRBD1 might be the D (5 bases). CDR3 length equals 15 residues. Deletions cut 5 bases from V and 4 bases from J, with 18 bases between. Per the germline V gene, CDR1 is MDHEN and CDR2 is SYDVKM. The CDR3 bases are TGTGCCAGCAGTCCTCCCAGGGTTTCCTCTTACGAGCAGTACTTC. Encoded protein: CASSPPRVSSYEQYF.

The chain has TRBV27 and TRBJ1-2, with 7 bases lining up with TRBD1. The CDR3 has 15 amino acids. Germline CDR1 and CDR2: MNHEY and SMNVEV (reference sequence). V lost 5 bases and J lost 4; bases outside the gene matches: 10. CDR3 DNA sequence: TGTGCCAGCAGTCCCCTTGACAGGGACGGCTATGGCTACACCTTC. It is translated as CASSPLDRDGYGYTF.

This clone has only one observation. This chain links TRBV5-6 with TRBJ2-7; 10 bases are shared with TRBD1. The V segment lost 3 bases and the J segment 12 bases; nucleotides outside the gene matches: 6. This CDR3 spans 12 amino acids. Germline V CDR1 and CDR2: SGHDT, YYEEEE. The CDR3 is CASSSPGQGLYF. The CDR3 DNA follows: TGTGCCAGCAGCTCGCCGGGACAGGGGCTGTACTTC.

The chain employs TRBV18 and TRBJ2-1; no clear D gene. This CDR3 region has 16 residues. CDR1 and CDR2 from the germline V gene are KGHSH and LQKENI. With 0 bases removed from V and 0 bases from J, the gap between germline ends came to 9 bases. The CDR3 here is CASSPPRGSSYNEQFF. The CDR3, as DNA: TGTGCCAGCTCACCACCTAGAGGTAGCTCCTACAATGAGCAGTTCTTC.